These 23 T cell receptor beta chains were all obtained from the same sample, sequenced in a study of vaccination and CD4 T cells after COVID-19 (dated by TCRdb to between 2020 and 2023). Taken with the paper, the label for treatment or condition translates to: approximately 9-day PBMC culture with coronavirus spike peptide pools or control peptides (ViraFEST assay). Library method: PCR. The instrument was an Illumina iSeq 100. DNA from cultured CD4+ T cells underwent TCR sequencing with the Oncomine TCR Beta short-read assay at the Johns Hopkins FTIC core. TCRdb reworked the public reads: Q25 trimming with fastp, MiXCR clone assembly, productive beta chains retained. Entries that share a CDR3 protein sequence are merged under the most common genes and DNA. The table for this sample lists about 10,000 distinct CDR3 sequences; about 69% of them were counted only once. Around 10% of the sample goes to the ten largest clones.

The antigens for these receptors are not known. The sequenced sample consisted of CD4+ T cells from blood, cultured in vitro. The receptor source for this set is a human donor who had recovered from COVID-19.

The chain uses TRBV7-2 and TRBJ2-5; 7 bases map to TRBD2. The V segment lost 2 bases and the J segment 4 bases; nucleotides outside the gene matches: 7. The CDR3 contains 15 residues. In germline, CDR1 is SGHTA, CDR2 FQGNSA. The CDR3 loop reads CASSLMGGRGETQYF. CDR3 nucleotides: TGTGCCAGCAGCTTAATGGGCGGGAGAGGAGAGACCCAGTACTTC.

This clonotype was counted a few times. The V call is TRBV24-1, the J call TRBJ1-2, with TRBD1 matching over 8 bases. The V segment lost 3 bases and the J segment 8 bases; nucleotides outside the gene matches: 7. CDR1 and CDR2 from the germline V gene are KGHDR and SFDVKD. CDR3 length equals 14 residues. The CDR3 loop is CATSDIWTGHGYTF. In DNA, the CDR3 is TGTGCCACCAGTGATATCTGGACAGGGCACGGCTACACCTTC.

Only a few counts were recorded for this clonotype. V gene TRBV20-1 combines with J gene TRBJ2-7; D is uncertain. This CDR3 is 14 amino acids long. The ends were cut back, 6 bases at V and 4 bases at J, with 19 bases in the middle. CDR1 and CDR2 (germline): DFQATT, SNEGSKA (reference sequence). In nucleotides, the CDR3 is TGCAGTGCCAATATAAACCTAATCCTGTACGAGCAGTACTTC. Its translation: CSANINLILYEQYF.

DNA for the CDR3: TGTGCCAGCAGTTACGTCTTGCAGCCCCAGCATTTT. The encoded protein is CASSYVLQPQHF. The rearrangement joins TRBV6-5 to TRBJ1-5; D gene ambiguous. CDR1 is MNHEY, CDR2 SVGAGI, per germline. The CDR3 is 12 amino acids. Trimming removed 2 bases from V and 7 bases from J, with 6 bases in between.

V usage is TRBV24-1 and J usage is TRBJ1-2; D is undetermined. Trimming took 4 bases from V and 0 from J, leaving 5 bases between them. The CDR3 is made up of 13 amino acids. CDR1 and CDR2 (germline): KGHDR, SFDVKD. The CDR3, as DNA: TGTGCCACCAGTGAGACGGCTAACTATGGCTACACCTTC. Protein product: CATSETANYGYTF.

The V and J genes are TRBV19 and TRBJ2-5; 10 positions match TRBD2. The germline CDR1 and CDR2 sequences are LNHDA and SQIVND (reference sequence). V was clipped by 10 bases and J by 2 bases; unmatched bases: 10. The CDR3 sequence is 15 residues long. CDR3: CATKALTSGQETQYF. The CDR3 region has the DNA TGTGCCACCAAGGCCCTGACTAGCGGGCAAGAGACCCAGTACTTC.

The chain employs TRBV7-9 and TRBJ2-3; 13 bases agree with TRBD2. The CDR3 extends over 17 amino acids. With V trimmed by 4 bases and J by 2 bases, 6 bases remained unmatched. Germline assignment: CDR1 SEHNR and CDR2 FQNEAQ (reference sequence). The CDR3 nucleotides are TGTGCCAGCAGCTCAGGACTAGCGGGAGTTTTCACAGATACGCAGTATTTT. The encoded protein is CASSSGLAGVFTDTQYF.

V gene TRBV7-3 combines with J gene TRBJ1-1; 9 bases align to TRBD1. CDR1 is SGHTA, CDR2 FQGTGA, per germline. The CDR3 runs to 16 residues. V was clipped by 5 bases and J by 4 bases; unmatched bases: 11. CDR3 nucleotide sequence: TGTGCCAGCAGCCCAGACGGGACAGGGAGGGTCACTGAAGCTTTCTTT. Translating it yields CASSPDGTGRVTEAFF.

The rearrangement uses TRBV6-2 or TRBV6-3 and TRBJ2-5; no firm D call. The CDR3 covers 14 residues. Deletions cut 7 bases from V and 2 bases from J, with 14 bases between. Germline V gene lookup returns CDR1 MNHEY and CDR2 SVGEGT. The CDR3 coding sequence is TGTGCCAGCACTCTTACAGTGGGGCAAGAGACCCAGTACTTC. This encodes CASTLTVGQETQYF.

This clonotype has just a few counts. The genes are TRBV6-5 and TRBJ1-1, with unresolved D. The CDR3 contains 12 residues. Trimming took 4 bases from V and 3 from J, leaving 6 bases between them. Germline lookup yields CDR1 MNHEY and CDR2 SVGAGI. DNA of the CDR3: TGTGCCAGCAGTTTCCAGTACACTGAAGCTTTCTTT. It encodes CASSFQYTEAFF.

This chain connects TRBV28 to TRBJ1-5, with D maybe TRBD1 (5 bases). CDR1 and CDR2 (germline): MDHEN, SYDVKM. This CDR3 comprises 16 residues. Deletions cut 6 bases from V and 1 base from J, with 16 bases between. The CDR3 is CASRLIQGGSNQPQHF. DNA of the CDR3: TGTGCCAGCAGGCTAATCCAGGGTGGGAGCAATCAGCCCCAGCATTTT.

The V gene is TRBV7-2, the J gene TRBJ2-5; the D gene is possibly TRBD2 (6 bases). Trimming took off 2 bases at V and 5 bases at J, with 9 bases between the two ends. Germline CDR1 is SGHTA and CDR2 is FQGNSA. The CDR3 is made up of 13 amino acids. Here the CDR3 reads CASSLRGSETQYF. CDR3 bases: TGTGCCAGCAGCTTACGGGGGTCGGAGACCCAGTACTTC. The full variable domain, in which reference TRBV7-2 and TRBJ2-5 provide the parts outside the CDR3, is GAGVSQSPSNKVTEKGKDVELRCDPISGHTALYWYRQSLGQGLEFLIYFQGNSAPDKSGLPSDRFSAERTGGSVSTLTIQRTQQEDSAVYLCASSLRGSETQYFGPGTRLLVL.

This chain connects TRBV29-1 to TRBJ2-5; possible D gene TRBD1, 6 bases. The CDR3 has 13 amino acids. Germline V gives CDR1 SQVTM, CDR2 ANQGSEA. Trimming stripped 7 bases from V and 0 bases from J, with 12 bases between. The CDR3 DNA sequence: TGCAGCGCTCTACAGGGTTACCAAGAGACCCAGTACTTC. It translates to CSALQGYQETQYF.

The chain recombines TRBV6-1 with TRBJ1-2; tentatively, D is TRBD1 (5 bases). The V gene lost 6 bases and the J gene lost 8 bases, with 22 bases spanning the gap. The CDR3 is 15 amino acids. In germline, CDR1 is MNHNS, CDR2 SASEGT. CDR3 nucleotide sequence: TGTGCCAGCAGGGATACCGGGACCGGGGAGGGCGGCTACACCTTC. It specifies CASRDTGTGEGGYTF.

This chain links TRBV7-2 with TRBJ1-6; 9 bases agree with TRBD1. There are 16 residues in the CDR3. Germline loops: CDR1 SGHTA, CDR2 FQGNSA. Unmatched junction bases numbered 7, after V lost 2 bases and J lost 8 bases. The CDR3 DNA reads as TGTGCCAGCAGCTTACTCAGGGGACAGGGCGATTCACCCCTCCACTTT. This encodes CASSLLRGQGDSPLHF.

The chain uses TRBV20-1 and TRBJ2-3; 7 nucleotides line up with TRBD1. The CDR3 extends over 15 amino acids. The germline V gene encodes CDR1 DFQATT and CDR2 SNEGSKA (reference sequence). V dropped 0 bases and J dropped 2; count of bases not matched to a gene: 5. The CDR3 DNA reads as TGCAGTGCTAGAGACACAGGGGTCCCCACAGATACGCAGTATTTT. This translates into CSARDTGVPTDTQYF.

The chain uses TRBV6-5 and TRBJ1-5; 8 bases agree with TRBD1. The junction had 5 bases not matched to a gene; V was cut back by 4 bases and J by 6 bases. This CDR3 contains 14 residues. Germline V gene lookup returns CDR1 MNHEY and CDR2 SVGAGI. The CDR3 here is CASSLGQAAQPQHF. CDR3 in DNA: TGTGCCAGCAGTTTGGGACAGGCGGCTCAGCCCCAGCATTTT.

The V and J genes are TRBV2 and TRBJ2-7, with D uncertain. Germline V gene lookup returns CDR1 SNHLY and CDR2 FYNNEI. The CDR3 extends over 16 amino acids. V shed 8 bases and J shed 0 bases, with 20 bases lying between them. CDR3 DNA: TGTGCCAGCTACACTCCCCGGGTTACTCTCTCCTACGAGCAGTACTTC. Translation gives CASYTPRVTLSYEQYF.

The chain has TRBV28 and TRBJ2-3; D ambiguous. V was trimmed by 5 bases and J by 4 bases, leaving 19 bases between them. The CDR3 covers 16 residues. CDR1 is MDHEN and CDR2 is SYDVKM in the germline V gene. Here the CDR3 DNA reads TGTGCCAGCAGTCCCTCCCCAGCCCCCCGACCAGATACGCAGTATTTT. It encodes CASSPSPAPRPDTQYF.

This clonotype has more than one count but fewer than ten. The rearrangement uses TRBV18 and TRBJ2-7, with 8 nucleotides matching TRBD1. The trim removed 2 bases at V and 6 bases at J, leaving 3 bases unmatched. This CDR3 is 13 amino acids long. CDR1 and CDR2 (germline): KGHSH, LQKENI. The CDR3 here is CASSPNTGGEQYF. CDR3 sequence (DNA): TGTGCCAGCTCACCAAATACAGGGGGCGAGCAGTACTTC.

The CDR3 spells CSATRPRGRLGQPQHF. DNA of the CDR3: TGCAGTGCCACAAGACCCAGGGGGCGCCTGGGGCAGCCCCAGCATTTT. The V gene is TRBV20-1, the J gene TRBJ1-5; 8 positions match TRBD1. Losses at the gene ends were 6 bases for V and 7 bases for J; bases not matched to a gene: 17. The V gene's germline CDR1 is DFQATT and CDR2 SNEGSKA (reference sequence). The CDR3 has 16 amino acids.

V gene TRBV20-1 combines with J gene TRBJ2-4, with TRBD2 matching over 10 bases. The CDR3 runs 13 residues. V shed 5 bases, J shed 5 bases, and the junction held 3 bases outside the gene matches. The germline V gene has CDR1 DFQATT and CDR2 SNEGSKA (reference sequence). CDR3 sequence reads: CSAHGTSENIQYF. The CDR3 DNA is TGCAGTGCTCACGGGACTAGCGAAAACATTCAGTACTTC.

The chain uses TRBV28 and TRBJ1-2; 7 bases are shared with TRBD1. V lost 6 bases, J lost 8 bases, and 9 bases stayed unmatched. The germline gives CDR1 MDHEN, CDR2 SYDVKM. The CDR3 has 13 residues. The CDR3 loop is CASSQDRAEGYTF. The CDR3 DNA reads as TGTGCCAGCAGCCAAGACAGGGCTGAGGGCTACACCTTC.